This entry lists 23 T cell receptor beta chains sequenced from one sample in a study of Graves' ophthalmopathy and Graves' hyperthyroidism. The authors amplified TCR beta CDR3 regions, and they did so from RNA transcripts for repertoire sequencing. First-round RT-PCR used HTBI primers; second-round multiplex PCR followed. In TCRdb, the multiplex PCR reads were re-called with MiXCR into one record per CDR3 protein. This table has approximately 480,000 distinct CDR3 sequences, approximately 15% appearing once. Sequenced sample: blood. These receptors originate from a woman in her twenties or thirties with Graves' ophthalmopathy.

With respect to this clonotype: The junction departs from germline at one end; a sequencing error may be responsible. The chain couples TRBV12-3 or TRBV12-4 to TRBJ1-1; TRBD1 agrees at 8 bases. The CDR3 runs to 15 residues. The CDR3 DNA is TGTGCCAGCAGTCTACCGGACAGGGAGTACACTGATGCTTTCTTT. Protein: CASSLPDREYTDAFF.

This clonotype was counted ten times or more. The chain is built from TRBV9 and TRBJ1-2; D gene uncertain. Germline V CDR1 and CDR2: SGDLS, YYNGEE. The CDR3 runs to 15 residues. The V gene lost 0 bases and the J gene lost 2 bases, with 11 bases spanning the gap. In DNA, the CDR3 is TGTGCCAGCAGCGTAGGCGGCGGCAGCAACTATGGCTACACCTTC. Residues: CASSVGGGSNYGYTF.

This clonotype was counted a single time. The final CDR3 position lacks the conserved phenylalanine or tryptophan, pointing to a likely read error. Because the CDR3's place on the DNA is in doubt, the DNA is left out and the CDR3 is given as listed by TCRdb. This chain joins TRBV4-1 and TRBJ2-5; the table names TRBD1, a call not compared with the DNA. The CDR3 totals 13 residues, both ends included. CDR1 is MGHRA and CDR2 is YSYEKL in the germline V gene. The chain's CDR3 is CASSQDRDETQDY.

V is TRBV7-8 and J is TRBJ2-1; 10 bases match TRBD1. The trim removed 3 bases at V and 6 bases at J, leaving 20 bases unmatched. This CDR3 is 20 amino acids long. Germline V gene lookup returns CDR1 SGHVS and CDR2 FQNEAQ. The CDR3 loop is CASSFSLGQGEFMGPNEQFF. CDR3 nucleotides: TGTGCCAGCAGCTTTTCTCTAGGACAGGGGGAGTTTATGGGTCCCAATGAGCAGTTCTTC.

This clonotype showed up many times. This sequence joins TRBV27 and TRBJ1-5, with TRBD1 identical over 9 bases. The CDR3 runs 16 residues. V lost 5 bases to trimming and J lost 5 bases; unmatched junction nucleotides: 10. Germline CDR1 is MNHEY and CDR2 is SMNVEV (reference sequence). In DNA, the CDR3 is TGTGCCAGCAGTATCGGAGGGACAGGGACTTATCAGCCCCAGCATTTT. It encodes CASSIGGTGTYQPQHF.

This clonotype was detected many times. The chain links TRBV11-1 to TRBJ1-1, with D possibly TRBD1 on 6 matching bases. Per the germline V gene, CDR1 is SGHAT and CDR2 is FQDESV (reference sequence). This CDR3 is built from 16 residues. V was trimmed by 0 bases and J by 4 bases, leaving 15 bases between them. In DNA, the CDR3 is TGTGCCAGCAGCTTAGCGCTAGGCAGGGGCGGCACTGAAGCTTTCTTT. Translated: CASSLALGRGGTEAFF.

This clonotype was picked up many times. The chain employs TRBV3-1 and TRBJ1-5; D may be TRBD1 (5 bases). There are 15 residues in the CDR3. CDR1 is LGHDT and CDR2 is YNNKEL in the germline V gene (reference sequence). V was clipped by 0 bases and J by 3 bases, with 9 bases between them. The CDR3: CASSQDLTVNQPQHF. CDR3 nucleotides: TGTGCCAGCAGCCAAGACTTGACAGTCAATCAGCCCCAGCATTTT. Combining the CDR3 with reference TRBV3-1 and TRBJ1-5 gives the whole variable domain DTAVSQTPKYLVTQMGNDKSIKCEQNLGHDTMYWYKQDSKKFLKIMFSYNNKELIINETVPNRFSPKSPDKAHLNLHINSLELGDSAVYFCASSQDLTVNQPQHFGDGTRLSIL.

This clonotype has ten or more counts. The chain combines TRBV6-1 with TRBJ2-5, with D maybe TRBD1 (6 bases). The CDR3 sequence is 13 residues long. Looked up from germline, CDR1 is MNHNS and CDR2 is SASEGT. Trimming removed 6 bases at V and 5 bases at J, with 13 bases between. The DNA for the CDR3 is TGTGCCAGCAGGCTACAGGGAGTGGAGACCCAGTACTTC. Translated, it gives CASRLQGVETQYF.

This clonotype was observed many times. The chain carries TRBV12-3 or TRBV12-4 and TRBJ2-7; D not resolved. The CDR3 has 13 residues. Trimming removed 2 bases from V and 7 bases from J, with 12 bases in between. CDR3: CASSLSLRGEQYF. In DNA form, the CDR3 reads TGTGCCAGCAGTTTATCGCTCCGTGGGGAGCAGTACTTC.

V is TRBV24-1 and J is TRBJ1-5; TRBD1 might be the D (6 bases). CDR1 KGHDR and CDR2 SFDVKD come from the germline V gene. V shed 9 bases and J shed 9 bases, with 14 bases lying between them. CDR3 length equals 12 residues. The CDR3 protein is CATATGIPPQHF. In DNA, the CDR3 is TGTGCCACCGCGACAGGCATTCCGCCCCAGCATTTT.

This clonotype was counted ten times or more. The chain is built from TRBV20-1 and TRBJ2-2; no clear D. Trimming shortened V by 0 bases and J by 5 bases, and 7 bases separated the two germline ends. This CDR3 has 13 residues. CDR1 and CDR2 (germline): DFQATT, SNEGSKA (reference sequence). The CDR3 DNA sequence: TGCAGTGCTAGAGATCGTATGACCGGGGAGCTGTTTTTT. Protein: CSARDRMTGELFF.

The rearrangement links TRBV19 to TRBJ2-7; 8 nucleotides match TRBD1. The junction had 9 bases not matched to a gene; V was cut back by 7 bases and J by 1 base. Germline CDR1 LNHDA, CDR2 SQIVND (reference sequence). This CDR3 comprises 15 residues. The CDR3 region is CASTWGQATSYEQYF. Written as DNA, the CDR3 is TGTGCCAGTACTTGGGGACAGGCCACTTCCTACGAGCAGTACTTC.

This clonotype has a handful of counts. V usage is TRBV6-5 and J usage is TRBJ2-7; TRBD2 aligns across 11 bases. The germline V gene has CDR1 MNHEY and CDR2 SVGAGI. The CDR3 consists of 16 residues. The trim removed 2 bases at V and 2 bases at J, leaving 5 bases unmatched. The CDR3 is CASSYKGGLAAYEQYF. CDR3 DNA: TGTGCCAGCAGTTACAAGGGGGGACTAGCGGCCTACGAGCAGTACTTC.

This clonotype was counted ten times or more. The rearrangement joins TRBV12-3 or TRBV12-4 to TRBJ2-3, with TRBD2 matching 9 bases. The CDR3 is 17 residues long. J gave up 4 bases and V 3 bases, and 11 bases lay outside the gene matches. The CDR3 coding sequence is TGTGCCAGCAGTTTGAGGTGGCGGGGGGGAGGGGCAGATACGCAGTATTTT. It encodes CASSLRWRGGGADTQYF.

This clonotype was recorded at least ten times. This chain joins TRBV12-5 and TRBJ1-2; D gene ambiguous. This CDR3 region has 15 residues. CDR1 is LGHNT, CDR2 FRNRAP, per germline. V gave up 2 bases and J gave up 2 bases, with 12 bases separating them. CDR3 region: CASGLLRSGNYGYTF. CDR3 coding DNA: TGTGCTAGTGGTTTGCTGCGTTCGGGGAACTATGGCTACACCTTC.

This clonotype was recorded at least ten times. This chain links TRBV5-5 with TRBJ2-7, with 8 nucleotides matching TRBD2. The germline V gene encodes CDR1 SGHKS and CDR2 YYEKEE (reference sequence). The CDR3 length is 15 residues. After removal of 0 bases from V and 1 base from J, the junction contained 3 bases not matched to a gene. DNA of the CDR3: TGTGCCAGCAGCTTGGCGGCTAGCGGGTCCTACGAGCAGTACTTC. Amino acid sequence: CASSLAASGSYEQYF.

This clonotype was recorded many times. The chain is built from TRBV5-1 and TRBJ2-7; 10 bases match TRBD1. CDR3 length equals 16 residues. Germline V gene lookup returns CDR1 SGHRS and CDR2 YFSETQ. V was clipped by 1 base and J by 2 bases; unmatched bases: 6. The CDR3 DNA sequence: TGCGCCAGCAGCTTGAACTTGGGACAGGGGACCTACGAGCAGTACTTC. Protein: CASSLNLGQGTYEQYF. Filled out from reference TRBV5-1 and TRBJ2-7, the complete variable domain reads KAGVTQTPRYLIKTRGQQVTLSCSPISGHRSVSWYQQTPGQGLQFLFEYFSETQRNKGNFPGRFSGRQFSNSRSEMNVSTLELGDSALYLCASSLNLGQGTYEQYFGPGTRLTVT.

The table lists this clonotype with many counts. J is TRBJ1-1 and V is TRBV10-3; 8 nucleotides match TRBD1. After removal of 3 bases from V and 1 base from J, the junction contained 10 bases not matched to a gene. The CDR3 has 17 residues. Germline CDR1 is ENHRY and CDR2 is SYGVKD. The CDR3: CAISDSDRGTGNTEAFF. CDR3 in DNA: TGTGCCATCAGTGACTCCGACAGGGGCACTGGGAACACTGAAGCTTTCTTT.

CDR3 protein: CASSEVIVRANSPLHF. CDR3 sequence (DNA): TGTGCCAGCAGTGAAGTCATAGTCCGGGCGAATTCACCCCTCCACTTT. This chain links TRBV6-1 with TRBJ1-6; no firm D call. Germline CDR1 MNHNS, CDR2 SASEGT. The CDR3 has 16 amino acids. V was cut by 1 base and J by 7 bases, with 14 bases left in between.

This clonotype was counted ten times or more. V is TRBV28 and J is TRBJ2-2; 10 positions agree with TRBD2. J lost 5 bases, V lost 5 bases, and 5 bases had no gene match. The CDR3 covers 15 residues. Per germline, CDR1 MDHEN and CDR2 SYDVKM. The CDR3 reads CASSISGGRTGELFF. The CDR3 DNA follows: TGTGCCAGCAGTATTAGCGGGGGGCGAACCGGGGAGCTGTTTTTT.

The CDR3 protein is CASSEDPSYPQHF. DNA for the CDR3: TGTGCCAGCAGCGAGGACCCAAGCTACCCCCAGCATTTT. The rearrangement joins TRBV5-6 to TRBJ1-5; D uncertain. V lost 4 bases and J 10 bases, leaving 15 bases between the germline ends. This CDR3 contains 13 residues. From germline, CDR1 is SGHDT and CDR2 YYEEEE.

This clonotype was counted ten times or more. This rearrangement joins TRBV11-2 to TRBJ1-2, with TRBD1 identical over 11 bases. V was pared by 5 bases and J by 4 bases, with 12 bases of the junction left unmatched. Germline-derived CDR1 and CDR2 are SGHAT and FQNNGV. This CDR3 is 17 amino acids long. This CDR3 reads CASSPRTGGAGAYGYTF. The CDR3 DNA reads as TGTGCCAGCAGCCCCCGGACAGGGGGCGCCGGCGCCTATGGCTACACCTTC.

This clonotype was counted only a few times. The V and J genes are TRBV5-1 and TRBJ2-7; D not resolved. The CDR3 has 13 amino acids. Germline CDR1 reads SGHRS; CDR2 reads YFSETQ. The germline V and J ends were trimmed by 0 bases and 4 bases, with 8 bases remaining between them. In nucleotides, the CDR3 is TGCGCCAGCAGCTTGGGGTCAGAATACGAGCAGTACTTC. Its translation is CASSLGSEYEQYF.